This record looks at one T cell receptor beta chain sequence and its context. Study processing details: Nucleated cell number was recorded as an estimate derived from reference gene primer amplification. Some clones are missing from TCRdb's copy, which holds only in-frame ones; the method was immunoSEQ multiplex PCR. V, J and clone size are those of that table, while D and trimming were read from the DNA. This sample has 150,000 to 200,000 clones; 70% to 85% occur once, and the top ten carry roughly 14%. These data are taken from a study of blood T cell repertoires in COVID-19. Study-level background: Sites in the United States, Italy and Spain provided acute and convalescent COVID-19 samples. The cDNA or gDNA used as material had been derived from T cells, B-cell-depleted T cells, or PBMCs.

The germline gives CDR1 SGHVS, CDR2 FQNEAQ. Trimming cost V 4 bases and J 7 bases; bases outside gene matches: 9. This CDR3 comprises 14 residues. This sequence originates from a man between 45 and 60 years old who had recovered from COVID-19. Sequencing was done on a sample of peripheral blood. The gene calls are TRBV7-8 and TRBJ1-1, with TRBD1 matching 7 bases. This chain's CDR3 is CASSSTTGAFEAFF. DNA for the CDR3: TGTGCCAGCAGCTCGACTACAGGGGCCTTTGAAGCTTTCTTT.